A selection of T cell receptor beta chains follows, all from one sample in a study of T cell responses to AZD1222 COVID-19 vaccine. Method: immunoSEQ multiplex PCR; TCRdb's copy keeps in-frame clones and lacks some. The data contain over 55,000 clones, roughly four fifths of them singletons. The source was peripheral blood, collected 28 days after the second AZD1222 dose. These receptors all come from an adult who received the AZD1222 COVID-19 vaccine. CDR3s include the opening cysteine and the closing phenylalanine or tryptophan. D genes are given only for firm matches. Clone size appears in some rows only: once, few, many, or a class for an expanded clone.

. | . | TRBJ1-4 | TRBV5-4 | CASSLPGGRNEKLFF | TGTGCCAGCAGCTTGCCGGGGGGGCGGAATGAAAAACTGTTTTTT
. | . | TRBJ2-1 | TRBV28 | CASSFRPAYNEQFF | TGTGCCAGCTCTTTCCGGCCGGCGTACAATGAGCAGTTCTTC
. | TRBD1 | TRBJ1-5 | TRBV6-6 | CASSWGQGHQPQHF | TGTGCCAGCAGTTGGGGACAGGGCCACCAGCCCCAGCATTTT
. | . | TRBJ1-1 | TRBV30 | CAWNAGEVVTEAFF | TGTGCCTGGAATGCCGGGGAGGTGGTCACTGAAGCTTTCTTT
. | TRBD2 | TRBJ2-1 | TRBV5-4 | CASSLASRRGGNNEQFF | TGTGCCAGCAGCTTGGCCAGTAGGCGGGGAGGGAACAATGAGCAGTTCTTC
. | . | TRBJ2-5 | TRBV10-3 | CASAAEETQYF | TGTGCCAGTGCGGCGGAAGAGACCCAGTACTTC
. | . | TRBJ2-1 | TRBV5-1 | CASSILQPLALDVQFF | TGCGCCAGCTCAATACTACAGCCCCTAGCTTTGGATGTGCAGTTCTTC
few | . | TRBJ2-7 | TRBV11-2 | CASSLDQARYYEQYF | TGTGCCAGCAGCTTAGATCAGGCCCGTTACTACGAGCAGTACTTC
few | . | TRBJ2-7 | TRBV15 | CATSRTWGEQYF | TGTGCCACCAGCAGAACGTGGGGCGAGCAGTACTTC
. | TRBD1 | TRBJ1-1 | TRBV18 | CASSPRDLQGVNTEAFF | TGTGCCAGCTCACCTAGGGACTTACAGGGGGTGAACACTGAAGCTTTCTTT
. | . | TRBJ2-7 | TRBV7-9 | CASSPDYEQYF | TGTGCCAGCAGCCCAGACTACGAGCAGTACTTC
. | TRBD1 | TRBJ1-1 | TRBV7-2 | CASRTNRGGSTEAFF | TGTGCCAGCAGGACCAACAGGGGCGGTTCCACTGAAGCTTTCTTT
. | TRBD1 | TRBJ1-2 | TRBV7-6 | CASSLPGGESVSYGYTF | TGTGCCAGCAGCTTACCAGGGGGGGAATCCGTAAGCTATGGCTACACCTTC
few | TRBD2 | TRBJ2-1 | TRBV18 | CASSPSTERGGQEFF | TGTGCCAGCTCGCCTTCCACGGAGCGGGGGGGCCAAGAGTTCTTC
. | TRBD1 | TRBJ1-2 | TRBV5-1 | CASSLRQGTRGISGYTF | TGCGCCAGCAGCCTTAGACAGGGGACGAGAGGCATATCTGGCTACACCTTC
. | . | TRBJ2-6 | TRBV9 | CASSASGANVLTF | TGTGCCAGCAGCGCGTCTGGGGCCAACGTCCTGACTTTC
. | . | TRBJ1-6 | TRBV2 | CASSELGPLHF | TGTGCCAGCAGTGAGCTGGGACCCCTCCACTTT
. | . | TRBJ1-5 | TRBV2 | CASTWGNQPQHF | TGTGCCAGCACTTGGGGCAATCAGCCCCAGCATTTT
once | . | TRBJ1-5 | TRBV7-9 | CASSLGEPQPQHF | TGTGCCAGCAGCTTGGGGGAACCTCAGCCCCAGCATTTT
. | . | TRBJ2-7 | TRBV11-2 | CASSLVSFEREQYF | TGTGCCAGCAGCTTAGTCTCTTTTGAGCGCGAGCAGTACTTC
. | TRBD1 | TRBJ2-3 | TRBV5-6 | CASSFITGETDTQYF | TGTGCCAGCAGCTTTATAACAGGGGAAACAGATACGCAGTATTTT
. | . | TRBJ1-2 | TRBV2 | CASKRALWAYGYTF | TGTGCCAGCAAACGGGCCCTATGGGCCTATGGCTACACCTTC
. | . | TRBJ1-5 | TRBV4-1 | CASSIRPDQPQHF | TGCGCCAGCAGCATTCGACCAGATCAGCCCCAGCATTTT
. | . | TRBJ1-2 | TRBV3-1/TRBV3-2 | CASSQIDRDYGYTF | TGTGCCAGCAGCCAAATTGACCGGGACTATGGCTACACCTTC
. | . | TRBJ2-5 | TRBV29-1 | CSVEAPTDPETQYF | TGCAGCGTTGAAGCCCCCACAGATCCAGAGACCCAGTACTTC
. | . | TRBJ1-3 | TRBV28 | CASSLLVQALSGNTIYF | TGTGCCAGCAGCCTGTTGGTACAGGCCCTCTCTGGAAACACCATATATTTT
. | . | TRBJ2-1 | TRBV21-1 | CASSPGTSGVYNEQFF | TGTGCCAGCAGCCCCGGGACTAGCGGGGTATACAATGAGCAGTTCTTC
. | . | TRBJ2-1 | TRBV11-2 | CASSLGLYNEQFF | TGTGCCAGCAGCTTAGGCCTGTACAATGAGCAGTTCTTC
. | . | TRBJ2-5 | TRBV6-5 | CASSPVGFRETQYF | TGTGCCAGCAGCCCCGTCGGCTTCCGAGAGACCCAGTACTTC
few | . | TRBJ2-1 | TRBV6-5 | CASRQRDNEQFF | TGTGCCAGCAGGCAAAGGGACAATGAGCAGTTCTTC
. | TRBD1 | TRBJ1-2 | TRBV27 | CASSLRGTGNYGYTF | TGTGCCAGCAGTTTAAGGGGGACAGGAAACTATGGCTACACCTTC
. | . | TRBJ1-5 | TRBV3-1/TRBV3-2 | CASSQRGGNQPQHF | TGTGCCAGCAGCCAACGGGGAGGAAATCAGCCCCAGCATTTT
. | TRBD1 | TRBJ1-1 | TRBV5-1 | CASSKGQGAEAFF | TGCGCCAGCAGCAAAGGACAGGGGGCTGAAGCTTTCTTT
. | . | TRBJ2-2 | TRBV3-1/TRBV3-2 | CASRWTDSNTGELFF | TGTGCCAGCAGGTGGACGGACTCGAACACCGGGGAGCTGTTTTTT
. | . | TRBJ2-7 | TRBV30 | CAWTLLRDSYEQYF | TGTGCCTGGACCCTCCTCAGGGATTCCTACGAGCAGTACTTC
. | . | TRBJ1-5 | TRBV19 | CASEGRGNQPQHF | TGTGCCAGTGAGGGCAGGGGAAATCAGCCCCAGCATTTT
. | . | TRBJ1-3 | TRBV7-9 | CASSLEGPPNTIYF | TGTGCCAGCAGCTTAGAGGGCCCCCCGAACACCATATATTTT